This entry lists 22 T cell receptor beta chains sequenced from one sample in a study of cytomegalovirus exposure and HLA in healthy donors. PCR used 60 Vbeta primers and 13 Jbeta primers. The method was immunoSEQ multiplex PCR; TCRdb's version includes in-frame clones alone and lacks a portion of them. The sample shows around 91,000 clones, approximately 89% of them seen only once. The sequenced sample consisted of PBMCs. These receptor sequences come from a man aged 30 to 45 in good health and CMV-seropositive.

The V and J genes are TRBV18 and TRBJ2-1; TRBD1 matches 7 bases. CDR1 and CDR2 from the germline V gene are KGHSH and LQKENI. The CDR3 loop spans 15 amino acids. The V and J ends lost 3 bases and 3 bases, in that order; junction bases with no gene match: 5. CDR3 DNA: TGTGCCAGCTCACCCCCGGGACAGTACTACAATGAGCAGTTCTTC. Its translation: CASSPPGQYYNEQFF.

The genes are TRBV14 and TRBJ2-3; 10 bases line up with TRBD2. Germline V gene sequence: CDR1 SGHDN, CDR2 FVKESK. The CDR3 runs 15 residues. V was pared by 1 base and J by 3 bases, with 1 base of the junction left unmatched. This chain's CDR3 is CASSQGTSGTDTQYF. For the CDR3, the DNA is TGTGCCAGCAGCCAAGGGACTAGCGGTACAGATACGCAGTATTTT.

The chain uses TRBV27 and TRBJ2-1, with TRBD2 matching 13 bases. V trimming: 8 bases; J trimming: 9 bases; junction bases outside the gene matches: 10. Germline CDR1 MNHEY, CDR2 SMNVEV (reference sequence). CDR3 size: 15 residues. CDR3 coding DNA: TGTGCCAGCTCTCGCGGACTAGCGGGAGCAGGTGAGCAGTTCTTC. This translates into CASSRGLAGAGEQFF.

In its sample, this clone was seen once. This chain joins TRBV27 and TRBJ2-1, with 7 bases matching TRBD2. This CDR3 comprises 17 residues. Germline trimming cut 3 bases from V and 4 bases from J; bases unmatched to any gene: 12. CDR1 and CDR2 from the germline V gene are MNHEY and SMNVEV (reference sequence). In DNA form, the CDR3 reads TGTGCCAGCAGTTTTGACGCGGGAGCTACCTCATACAATGAGCAGTTCTTC. Its translation is CASSFDAGATSYNEQFF.

V gene TRBV5-8 combines with J gene TRBJ2-1, with TRBD1 matching 9 bases. Trimming cost V 3 bases and J 6 bases; bases outside gene matches: 7. CDR3 length: 15 amino acids. Germline-derived CDR1 and CDR2 are SGHTS and YDEGEE. In DNA form, the CDR3 reads TGTGCCAGCAGCTATCCGGGACAGGGTCCCAATGAGCAGTTCTTC. Amino acids: CASSYPGQGPNEQFF.

The V gene is TRBV28, the J gene TRBJ1-2, with D possibly matching TRBD1 (6 bases). Deletions cut 6 bases from V and 4 bases from J, with 15 bases between. This CDR3 has 14 residues. In germline, CDR1 is MDHEN, CDR2 SYDVKM. The DNA of the CDR3 is TGTGCCAGCAGGGCCGGGGGGCAGAGCTATGGCTACACCTTC. Translating gives CASRAGGQSYGYTF.

The chain is built from TRBV4-1 and TRBJ2-1, with D possibly matching TRBD1 (6 bases). V gave up 5 bases and J gave up 5 bases, with 16 bases separating them. The CDR3 has 15 residues. The V gene's germline CDR1 is MGHRA and CDR2 YSYEKL. The CDR3 DNA sequence: TGCGCCAGCAGCTACGGGACACACCTGGACAATGAGCAGTTCTTC. This encodes CASSYGTHLDNEQFF.

The chain recombines TRBV11-2 with TRBJ2-7; 11 bases fit TRBD2. V was pared by 5 bases and J by 5 bases, with 8 bases of the junction left unmatched. The germline V gene has CDR1 SGHAT and CDR2 FQNNGV. The CDR3 spans 15 residues. The CDR3 sequence: CASSPTSGIAHEQYF. CDR3 nucleotide sequence: TGTGCCAGCAGCCCGACTAGCGGGATCGCCCACGAGCAGTACTTC. Supplemented by reference TRBV11-2 and TRBJ2-7, the full variable domain reads EAGVAQSPRYKIIEKRQSVAFWCNPISGHATLYWYQQILGQGPKLLIQFQNNGVVDDSQLPKDRFSAERLKGVDSTLKIQPAKLEDSAVYLCASSPTSGIAHEQYFGPGTRLTVT.

The chain carries TRBV5-5 and TRBJ2-3; 9 bases line up with TRBD2. CDR1 and CDR2 (germline): SGHKS, YYEKEE (reference sequence). The CDR3 is made up of 15 amino acids. The trim removed 1 base at V and 4 bases at J, leaving 4 bases unmatched. CDR3 sequence: CASSLRVAGADTQYF. The CDR3 DNA follows: TGTGCCAGCAGCTTGAGAGTAGCGGGAGCAGATACGCAGTATTTT.

V usage is TRBV5-1 and J usage is TRBJ2-1; D is uncertain. The germline V gene has CDR1 SGHRS and CDR2 YFSETQ. Trimming pared 0 bases from V and 4 bases from J, leaving 5 bases between. This CDR3 is 13 amino acids long. CDR3 sequence reads: CASSLDSYNEQFF. The CDR3 coding sequence is TGCGCCAGCAGCTTGGACAGTTACAATGAGCAGTTCTTC.

This sequence joins TRBV29-1 and TRBJ2-7, with 11 bases fitting TRBD1. After removal of 7 bases from V and 3 bases from J, the junction contained 11 bases not matched to a gene. This CDR3 has 15 amino acids. CDR1 is SQVTM and CDR2 is ANQGSEA in the germline V gene. CDR3 amino acids: CSADSGTGGSYEQYF. The CDR3 DNA reads TGCAGCGCCGACTCCGGGACAGGGGGGAGCTACGAGCAGTACTTC.

This sequence joins TRBV7-8 and TRBJ2-5, with 11 bases lining up with TRBD2. Germline CDR1 and CDR2: SGHVS and FQNEAQ. V lost 4 bases and J lost 9; bases outside the gene matches: 7. The CDR3 runs 14 residues. CDR3 amino acids: CASSSTSGRQAQYF. The CDR3 DNA reads as TGTGCCAGCAGCTCTACTAGCGGGAGACAGGCCCAGTACTTC.

The genes are TRBV19 and TRBJ2-5, with 7 bases aligning to TRBD1. Germline V gene lookup returns CDR1 LNHDA and CDR2 SQIVND (reference sequence). Trimming took 3 bases from V and 2 from J; bases not matched to a gene: 9. This CDR3 contains 16 residues. The CDR3 DNA reads as TGTGCCAGTAGTATCAATCCGAGACAGGGACAAGAGACCCAGTACTTC. It is translated as CASSINPRQGQETQYF.

V usage is TRBV10-3 and J usage is TRBJ2-6; 10 nucleotides agree with TRBD1. V trimming: 3 bases; J trimming: 4 bases; junction bases outside the gene matches: 9. The germline V gene has CDR1 ENHRY and CDR2 SYGVKD. The CDR3 runs to 18 residues. The CDR3 loop reads CAISDRDRGSPGANVLTF. DNA for the CDR3: TGTGCCATCAGTGACCGGGACAGGGGATCTCCCGGGGCCAACGTCCTGACTTTC.

The chain carries TRBV19 and TRBJ2-1; 8 bases map to TRBD1. Germline CDR1 LNHDA, CDR2 SQIVND (reference sequence). Trimming cost V 2 bases and J 5 bases; bases outside gene matches: 11. The CDR3 covers 17 residues. The CDR3 here is CASSIPQGQAGHNEQFF. CDR3 nucleotides: TGTGCCAGTAGTATACCGCAGGGACAGGCGGGACACAATGAGCAGTTCTTC.

This chain uses TRBV19 with TRBJ2-1; tentative D call: TRBD2 (6 bases). The CDR3 runs 16 residues. Germline V gene sequence: CDR1 LNHDA, CDR2 SQIVND (reference sequence). Trimming pared 5 bases from V and 6 bases from J, leaving 20 bases between. CDR3 protein: CASSSSSAPGRNEQFF. The CDR3 region has the DNA TGTGCCAGTAGTTCATCTAGCGCTCCAGGACGCAATGAGCAGTTCTTC.

This clone was counted a single time. The V call is TRBV28, the J call TRBJ2-1, with 8 bases matching TRBD2. V trimming: 4 bases; J trimming: 8 bases; junction bases outside the gene matches: 10. CDR1 is MDHEN, CDR2 SYDVKM, per germline. This CDR3 comprises 15 residues. For the CDR3, the DNA is TGTGCCAGCAGTTCGACCGGGACTAGTTTCCATGAGCAGTTCTTC. Protein: CASSSTGTSFHEQFF.

This chain uses TRBV14 with TRBJ2-5; D perhaps matches TRBD1 (5 bases). This CDR3 has 16 amino acids. Germline CDR1 is SGHDN and CDR2 is FVKESK. Trimming removed 2 bases from V and 7 bases from J, with 20 bases in between. The CDR3 loop reads CASSQNSQYTRGTQYF. In DNA form, the CDR3 reads TGTGCCAGCAGCCAAAATAGTCAGTATACAAGGGGGACCCAGTACTTC. The variable domain in full, completed from reference TRBV14 and TRBJ2-5, reads EAGVTQFPSHSVIEKGQTVTLRCDPISGHDNLYWYRRVMGKEIKFLLHFVKESKQDESGMPNNRFLAERTGGTYSTLKVQPAELEDSGVYFCASSQNSQYTRGTQYFGPGTRLLVL.

About this clone itself: A read error may account for a junction end that differs from germline. This chain uses TRBV4-1 with TRBJ2-1, with 8 bases aligning to TRBD2. Germline CDR1 is MGHRA and CDR2 is YSYEKL. CDR3 length: 16 residues. CDR3 protein: CASSQVGTRKTNEPFF. CDR3 DNA sequence: TGCGCCAGCAGCCAAGTCGGGACTAGAAAGACCAATGAGCCGTTCTTC.

The chain has TRBV7-8 and TRBJ2-1; D remains unclear. This CDR3 comprises 12 residues. Germline-derived CDR1 and CDR2 are SGHVS and FQNEAQ. Trimming cost V 2 bases and J 10 bases, with 9 bases left between them. The CDR3 DNA reads TGTGCCAGCAGCTTACGGGTAAGCGAGCAGTTCTTC. It is translated as CASSLRVSEQFF.

The chain recombines TRBV4-2 with TRBJ2-2; no definite D call. Germline V CDR1 and CDR2: LGHNA, YNFKEQ. The V end lost 4 bases, the J end lost 2 bases, and 11 bases lay between the germline ends. The CDR3 sequence is 15 residues long. The CDR3 nucleotides are TGTGCCAGCAGCCCAGAAGCCTACAACACCGGGGAGCTGTTTTTT. This gives the protein CASSPEAYNTGELFF.

This clone showed up just once. The CDR3 bases are TGTGCCAGCAGCTTATTCAGGGGGCCCGAGGAGACCCAGTACTTC. Translated: CASSLFRGPEETQYF. V is TRBV7-3 and J is TRBJ2-5; 8 bases align to TRBD1. J gave up 5 bases and V 2 bases, and 7 bases lay outside the gene matches. CDR1 and CDR2 (germline): SGHTA, FQGTGA. CDR3 length: 15 residues. Full variable domain (remainder filled in from reference TRBV7-3 and TRBJ2-5): GAGVSQTPSNKVTEKGKYVELRCDPISGHTALYWYRQSLGQGPEFLIYFQGTGAADDSGLPNDRFFAVRPEGSVSTLKIQRTERGDSAVYLCASSLFRGPEETQYFGPGTRLLVL.